This passage covers 4 T cell receptor beta chains from one sample sequenced in a study of human T cells and chemical hapten exposure. Before extraction, the whole blood was not fractionated, and total RNA was taken from it. TCRdb ran MiXCR on the 5' RACE reads and lists one entry per CDR3 protein. Of more than 60,000 distinct CDR3 sequences in the sample, about 15% are singletons; the top ten hold under 7.5%. The receptors were gathered from a female donor in good health.

V is TRBV12-3 or TRBV12-4 and J is TRBJ2-5, with TRBD2 as a possible D gene (5 bases). This CDR3 contains 14 residues. The V gene lost 1 base and the J gene lost 2 bases, with 8 bases spanning the gap. CDR3 sequence reads: CASSLGELQETQYF. Here the CDR3 DNA reads TGTGCCAGCAGTTTAGGGGAGCTGCAAGAGACCCAGTACTTC.

V and J are TRBV5-5 and TRBJ1-1, with D unclear. The CDR3 runs 12 residues. Germline V gene data show CDR1 as SGHKS and CDR2 as YYEKEE (reference sequence). Trimming took 0 bases from V and 3 from J, leaving 3 bases between them. The CDR3 DNA follows: TGTGCCAGCAGCTTGGCGGACACTGAAGCTTTCTTT. The encoded protein is CASSLADTEAFF.

This clonotype was seen at least ten times. The V call is TRBV20-1, the J call TRBJ2-3; either TRBD1 or TRBD2 may supply D (5 bases each). The CDR3 spans 17 residues. V lost 1 base to trimming and J lost 6 bases, with 23 bases between them. Germline values: CDR1 DFQATT, CDR2 SNEGSKA (reference sequence). CDR3 protein: CSARAPGARGASDTQYF. CDR3 bases: TGCAGTGCTAGAGCCCCCGGGGCCCGAGGGGCCTCCGATACGCAGTATTTT.

V gene TRBV5-6 combines with J gene TRBJ2-1; TRBD2 aligns across 8 bases. Germline CDR1 is SGHDT and CDR2 is YYEEEE. J was trimmed by 8 bases and V by 2 bases; bases with no gene match: 6. The CDR3 consists of 14 residues. The CDR3 DNA sequence: TGTGCCAGCAGCTTAGGGACTAGTGTCGATGAGCAGTTCTTC. This encodes CASSLGTSVDEQFF.